This T cell receptor beta chain was recorded in a study of T cell changes during pregnancy in multiple sclerosis. The method was immunoSEQ multiplex PCR; TCRdb's version includes in-frame clones alone and lacks a portion of them. The sample has approximately 30,000 clones, about nine tenths seen once; the top ten hold 4.5%. The specimen comprised CD8+ T cells from peripheral blood mononuclear cells, sampled after pregnancy. This receptor was identified in a female donor with multiple sclerosis, enrolled in a pregnancy study.

CDR3 region: CASTLGAATSGANVLTF. CDR3 DNA sequence: TGTGCCAGCACCCTAGGCGCGGCGACCTCTGGGGCCAACGTCCTGACTTTC. The V call is TRBV11-1, the J call TRBJ2-6; unclear D gene. Deletions cut 7 bases from V and 0 bases from J, with 16 bases between. Germline CDR1 SGHAT, CDR2 FQDESV (reference sequence). The CDR3 contains 17 residues.